The clone carrying this T cell receptor (beta chain) occurred many times. Its antigen is unidentified. TCRdb recomputed calls from the 5' RACE reads with MiXCR, one row per CDR3 protein. The profile shows under 250,000 distinct CDR3 sequences, just over 9.5% of them singletons. This record comes from a study of T-cell memory formation after mild COVID-19. General study findings and limits: Contracting CD4+ clones were located mainly in CM and EM, and CD8+ clones in EMRA.

Germline CDR1 is SGHNT and CDR2 is YENEEA. CDR3 size: 13 residues. The V gene lost 5 bases and the J gene lost 6 bases, with 12 bases spanning the gap. The source material was PBMCs or a T cell subset sorted from them (not recorded which). The receptor was isolated from a man between 18 and 29 years old who had mild COVID-19 (a few samples of this study predate the infection). Cell type and time point are not known. This chain links TRBV11-3 with TRBJ2-3; D may be TRBD1 (5 bases). Here the CDR3 reads CASSPGAGDTQYF. The CDR3 DNA is TGTGCCAGCAGCCCTGGGGCCGGGGATACGCAGTATTTT.